This T cell receptor (beta chain) was captured in a study of human T cells and chemical hapten exposure. Study background: A roughly 2 cm by roughly 2 cm inner upper arm patch received 2% DPC for sensitization.

TCRdb re-called the RACE reads with MiXCR, one entry per CDR3 protein. The sample records tens of thousands of distinct CDR3 sequences, 13% being singletons. This clonotype was counted only a few times. Its matching antigen is unknown. This CDR3 has 15 residues. CDR1 DFQATT and CDR2 SNEGSKA come from the germline V gene (reference sequence). The V gene end was trimmed by 5 bases and the J gene end by 4 bases; junction bases not matched to a gene: 11. Time point here: patch test 3, about 24 weeks after DPC sensitization. The treatment here: therapeutic diphenylcyclopropenone sensitization with weekly scalp DPC. Study outcomes and limitations: Patch test score was positively correlated with the counts of TCRs that had expanded at PT1. It was expanded TCRs that formed significantly more large CDR3 similarity clusters than controls did. Having alopecia, the donors may differ immunologically from healthy people.

This TCR was recovered from a woman aged 45 to 65 with alopecia areata. Some clones in this sample may be carry-over from other donors' samples. The sequencing here drew on whole blood, taken in connection with sensitization to the hapten diphenylcyclopropenone (DPC). The rearrangement links TRBV20-1 to TRBJ2-3, with 8 bases fitting TRBD2. CDR3 DNA sequence: TGCAGTGCTGATAAAGCGGGAGCGGGCCCAGATACGCAGTATTTT. This translates into CSADKAGAGPDTQYF.